The 10 T cell receptor beta chains in this list originate from one sample, sequenced in a study of T cell repertoires in cytomegalovirus infection. TCRdb called the reads again in MiXCR, with one record for every CDR3 protein. The repertoire holds around 340,000 distinct CDR3 sequences, with about 29% as singletons. These receptors' targets are unknown. Source: cultured PBMCs, taken from culture after CMV antigen stimulation. All receptors come from a human donor in good health (CMV status not recorded). Some clones in this sample may be carry-over from other donors' samples.

The rearrangement uses TRBV6-1 and TRBJ2-3, with TRBD2 identical over 8 bases. V lost 3 bases and J lost 0; bases outside the gene matches: 5. Germline CDR1 is MNHNS and CDR2 is SASEGT. The CDR3 runs 16 residues. CDR3 DNA sequence: TGTGCCAGCAGTGAGCGTAGCGGGACTAGCACAGATACGCAGTATTTT. It translates to CASSERSGTSTDTQYF.

A few counts support this clonotype. The V gene is TRBV10-3, the J gene TRBJ1-3; D unresolved. The CDR3 contains 13 residues. Between the trimmed V and J ends, which lost 2 bases and 7 bases, there was a span of 9 bases. CDR1 and CDR2 (germline): ENHRY, SYGVKD. CDR3 protein: CAISEPGSNTIYF. In nucleotides, the CDR3 is TGTGCCATCAGTGAGCCGGGCTCCAACACCATATATTTT.

There are a few counts of this clonotype. The chain links TRBV4-1 to TRBJ1-2; no clear D. The length of the CDR3 is 13 residues. Germline V gives CDR1 MGHRA, CDR2 YSYEKL. Trimming left V 0 bases short and J 8 bases short, with 10 bases between. The CDR3 DNA is TGCGCCAGCAGCCAAGAACGTCAGAGGGGCTACACCTTC. Amino acids: CASSQERQRGYTF.

There are many counts of this clonotype. The chain employs TRBV6-4 and TRBJ2-2; 8 bases agree with TRBD1. Germline V gene lookup returns CDR1 MRHNA and CDR2 SNTAGT. The V gene end was trimmed by 4 bases and the J gene end by 2 bases; junction bases not matched to a gene: 3. The CDR3 length is 15 residues. In DNA, the CDR3 is TGTGCCAGCAGTGTACAGGGGGGTAACACCGGGGAGCTGTTTTTT. This codes for CASSVQGGNTGELFF.

In this sample, this clonotype turned up a few times. This sequence joins TRBV7-3 and TRBJ2-1; D remains unclear. In germline, CDR1 is SGHTA, CDR2 FQGTGA. Between the trimmed V and J ends, which lost 0 bases and 9 bases, there was a span of 9 bases. The CDR3 is 13 residues long. CDR3 loop: CASSLTEGIEQFF. The CDR3 DNA sequence: TGTGCCAGCAGCTTAACAGAAGGGATTGAGCAGTTCTTC. The variable domain in full, completed from reference TRBV7-3 and TRBJ2-1, reads GAGVSQTPSNKVTEKGKYVELRCDPISGHTALYWYRQSLGQGPEFLIYFQGTGAADDSGLPNDRFFAVRPEGSVSTLKIQRTERGDSAVYLCASSLTEGIEQFFGPGTRLTVL.

The J gene is TRBJ2-3, the V gene TRBV6-6, with 10 bases identical to TRBD2. CDR3 size: 16 residues. Losses at the gene ends were 4 bases for V and 0 bases for J; bases not matched to a gene: 4. Germline V gives CDR1 MNHNY, CDR2 SVGAGI (reference sequence). DNA of the CDR3: TGTGCCAGCAGTTGGGTAGCGGGGGGCAGCACAGATACGCAGTATTTT. Protein: CASSWVAGGSTDTQYF.

This clonotype turned up a few times. The rearrangement joins TRBV6-1 to TRBJ2-1, with 8 bases that match TRBD1. From germline, CDR1 is MNHNS and CDR2 SASEGT. V gave up 5 bases and J gave up 7 bases; unmatched junction bases: 10. CDR3 length: 15 residues. Here the CDR3 reads CASSLRQGTNNEQFF. The CDR3 DNA is TGTGCCAGCAGTCTTAGACAGGGGACGAATAATGAGCAGTTCTTC.

V gene TRBV27 combines with J gene TRBJ2-6; D is unclear. The CDR3 has 15 residues. The germline V gene has CDR1 MNHEY and CDR2 SMNVEV (reference sequence). Deletions cut 2 bases from V and 4 bases from J, with 9 bases between. The CDR3 sequence: CASSLEALGANVLTF. The CDR3 coding sequence is TGTGCCAGCAGTTTAGAGGCACTCGGGGCCAACGTCCTGACTTTC. The full variable domain, its missing parts supplied by reference TRBV27 and TRBJ2-6, is EAQVTQNPRYLITVTGKKLTVTCSQNMNHEYMSWYRQDPGLGLRQIYYSMNVEVTDKGDVPEGYKVSRKEKRNFPLILESPSPNQTSLYFCASSLEALGANVLTFGAGSRLTVL.

V usage is TRBV7-9 and J usage is TRBJ2-5; D ambiguous. The CDR3 covers 13 residues. Trimming removed 4 bases from V and 5 bases from J, with 11 bases in between. Looked up from germline, CDR1 is SEHNR and CDR2 is FQNEAQ (reference sequence). Written as DNA, the CDR3 is TGTGCCAGCAGCTCTCCGGTCCCGGAGACCCAGTACTTC. Amino acid sequence: CASSSPVPETQYF.

This rearrangement joins TRBV7-3 to TRBJ2-3; 8 nucleotides match TRBD1. The CDR3 is made up of 15 amino acids. Germline trimming cut 3 bases from V and 8 bases from J; bases unmatched to any gene: 10. Per the germline V gene, CDR1 is SGHTA and CDR2 is FQGTGA. The CDR3 sequence: CASSFGQGGGGTQYF. In DNA form, the CDR3 reads TGTGCCAGCAGCTTCGGACAGGGTGGAGGAGGTACGCAGTATTTT.